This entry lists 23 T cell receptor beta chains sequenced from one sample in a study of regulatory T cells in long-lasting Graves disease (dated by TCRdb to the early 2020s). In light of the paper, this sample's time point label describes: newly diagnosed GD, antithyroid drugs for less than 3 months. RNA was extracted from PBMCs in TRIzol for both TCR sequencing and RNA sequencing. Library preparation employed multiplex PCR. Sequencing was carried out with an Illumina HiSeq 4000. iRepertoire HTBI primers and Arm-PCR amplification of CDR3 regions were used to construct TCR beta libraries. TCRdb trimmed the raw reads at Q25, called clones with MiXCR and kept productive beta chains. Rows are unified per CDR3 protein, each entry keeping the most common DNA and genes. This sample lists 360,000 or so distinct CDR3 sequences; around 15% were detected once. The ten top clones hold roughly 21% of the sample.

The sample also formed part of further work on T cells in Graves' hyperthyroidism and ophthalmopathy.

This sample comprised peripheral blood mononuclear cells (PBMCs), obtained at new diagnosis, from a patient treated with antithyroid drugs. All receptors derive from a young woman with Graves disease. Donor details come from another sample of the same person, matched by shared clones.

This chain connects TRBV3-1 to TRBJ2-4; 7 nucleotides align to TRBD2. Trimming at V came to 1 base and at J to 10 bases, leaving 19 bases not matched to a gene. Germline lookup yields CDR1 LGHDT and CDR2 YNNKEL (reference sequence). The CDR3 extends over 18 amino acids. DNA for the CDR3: TGTGCCAGCAGCCAAGGGGGAGGGGAAGGGGCGCCAAACTGGATTCAGTACTTC. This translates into CASSQGGGEGAPNWIQYF.

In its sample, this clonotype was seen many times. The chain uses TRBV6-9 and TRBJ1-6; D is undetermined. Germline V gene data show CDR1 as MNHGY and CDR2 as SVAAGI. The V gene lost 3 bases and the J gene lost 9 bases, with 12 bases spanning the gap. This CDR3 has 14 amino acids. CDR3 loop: CASSYSGVSSPLHF. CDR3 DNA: TGTGCCAGCAGTTACTCCGGGGTATCTTCACCCCTCCACTTT.

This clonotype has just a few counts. The CDR3 protein is CATTSRGQGHYGYTF. As DNA, the CDR3 is TGTGCCACAACTTCTAGAGGACAGGGCCACTATGGCTACACCTTC. The V gene is TRBV6-1, the J gene TRBJ1-2, with 8 bases fitting TRBD1. The V gene end was trimmed by 10 bases and the J gene end by 3 bases; junction bases not matched to a gene: 13. This CDR3 has 15 residues. Germline V gene sequence: CDR1 MNHNS, CDR2 SASEGT.

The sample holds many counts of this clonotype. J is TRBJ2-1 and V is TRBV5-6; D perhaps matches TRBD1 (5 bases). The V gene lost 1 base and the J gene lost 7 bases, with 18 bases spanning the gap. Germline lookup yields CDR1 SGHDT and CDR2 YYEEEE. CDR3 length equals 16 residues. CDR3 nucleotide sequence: TGTGCCAGCAGCTTGCAGGGTCTGATGACACTTAATGAGCAGTTCTTC. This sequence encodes CASSLQGLMTLNEQFF.

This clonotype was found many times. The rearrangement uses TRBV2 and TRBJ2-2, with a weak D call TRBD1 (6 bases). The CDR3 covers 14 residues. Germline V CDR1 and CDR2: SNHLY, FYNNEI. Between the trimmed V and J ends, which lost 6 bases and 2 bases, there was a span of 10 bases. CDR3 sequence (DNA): TGTGCCAGCAGGGACAGCTTTAACACCGGGGAGCTGTTTTTT. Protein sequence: CASRDSFNTGELFF.

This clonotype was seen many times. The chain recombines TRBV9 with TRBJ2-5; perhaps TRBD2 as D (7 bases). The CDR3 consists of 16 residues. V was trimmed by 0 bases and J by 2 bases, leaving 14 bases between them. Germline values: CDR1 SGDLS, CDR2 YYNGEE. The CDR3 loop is CASSVGGGGTQETQYF. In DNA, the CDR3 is TGTGCCAGCAGCGTAGGAGGGGGGGGAACACAAGAGACCCAGTACTTC.

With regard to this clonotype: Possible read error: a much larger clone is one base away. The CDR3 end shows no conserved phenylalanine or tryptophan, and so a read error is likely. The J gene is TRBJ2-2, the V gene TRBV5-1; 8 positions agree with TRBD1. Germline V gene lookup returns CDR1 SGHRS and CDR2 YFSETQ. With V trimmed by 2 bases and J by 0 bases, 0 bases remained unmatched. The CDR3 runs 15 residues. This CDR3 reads CASSLQGANTGELFL. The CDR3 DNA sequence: TGCGCCAGCAGCTTACAGGGGGCGAACACCGGGGAGCTGTTTCTT.

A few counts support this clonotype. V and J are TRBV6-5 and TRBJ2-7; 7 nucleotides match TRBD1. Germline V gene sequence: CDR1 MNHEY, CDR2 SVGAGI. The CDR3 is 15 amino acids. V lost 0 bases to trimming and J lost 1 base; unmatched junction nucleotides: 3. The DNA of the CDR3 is TGTGCCAGCAGTTACTCGGGGACAGATTCCTACGAGCAGTACTTC. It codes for CASSYSGTDSYEQYF.

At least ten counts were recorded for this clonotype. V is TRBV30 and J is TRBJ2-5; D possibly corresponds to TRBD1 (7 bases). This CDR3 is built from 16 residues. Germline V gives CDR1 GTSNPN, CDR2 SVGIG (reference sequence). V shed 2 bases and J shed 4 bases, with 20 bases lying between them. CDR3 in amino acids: CAWSPGGTVERETQYF. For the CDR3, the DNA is TGTGCCTGGAGTCCTGGGGGGACAGTTGAGAGAGAGACCCAGTACTTC.

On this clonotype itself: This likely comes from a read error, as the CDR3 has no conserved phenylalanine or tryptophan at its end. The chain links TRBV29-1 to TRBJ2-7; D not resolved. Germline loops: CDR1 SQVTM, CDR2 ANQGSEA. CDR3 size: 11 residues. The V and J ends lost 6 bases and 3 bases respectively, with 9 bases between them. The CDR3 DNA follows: TGCAGCGTATTCCAAGGCTACGAGCAGTACCTC. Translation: CSVFQGYEQYL.

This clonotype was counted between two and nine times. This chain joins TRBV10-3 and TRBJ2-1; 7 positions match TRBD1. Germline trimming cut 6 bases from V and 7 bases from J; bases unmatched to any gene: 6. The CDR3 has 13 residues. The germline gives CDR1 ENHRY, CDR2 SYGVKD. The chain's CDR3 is CAISPDRLNEQFF. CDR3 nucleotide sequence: TGTGCCATCAGCCCGGACAGGCTGAATGAGCAGTTCTTC.

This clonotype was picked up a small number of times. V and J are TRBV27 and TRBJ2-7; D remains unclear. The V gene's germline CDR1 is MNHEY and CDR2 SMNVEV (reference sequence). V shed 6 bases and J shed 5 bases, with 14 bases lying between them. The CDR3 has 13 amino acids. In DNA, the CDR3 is TGTGCCAGCAGCCAGCTATTCGGTAACGAGCAGTACTTC. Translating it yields CASSQLFGNEQYF.

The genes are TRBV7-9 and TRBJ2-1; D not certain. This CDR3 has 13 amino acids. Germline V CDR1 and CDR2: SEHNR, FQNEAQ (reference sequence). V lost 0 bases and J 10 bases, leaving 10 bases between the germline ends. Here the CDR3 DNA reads TGTGCCAGCAGCTTAGCGCTATCTACAGAGCAGTTCTTC. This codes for CASSLALSTEQFF.

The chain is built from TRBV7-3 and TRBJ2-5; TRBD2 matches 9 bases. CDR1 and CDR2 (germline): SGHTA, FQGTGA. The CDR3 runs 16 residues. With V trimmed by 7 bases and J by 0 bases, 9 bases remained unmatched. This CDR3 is CASTDDERGDQETQYF. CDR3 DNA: TGTGCCAGCACCGACGACGAGCGGGGGGACCAAGAGACCCAGTACTTC.

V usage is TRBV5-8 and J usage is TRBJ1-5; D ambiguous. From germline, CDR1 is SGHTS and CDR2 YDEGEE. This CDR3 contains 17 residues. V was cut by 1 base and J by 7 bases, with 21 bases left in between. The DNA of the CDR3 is TGTGCCAGCAGCTTGACGACAACGGCGGGTTTTCAGCAGCCCCAGCATTTT. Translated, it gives CASSLTTTAGFQQPQHF. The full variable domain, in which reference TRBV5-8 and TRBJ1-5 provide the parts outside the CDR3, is EAGVTQSPTHLIKTRGQQATLRCSPISGHTSVYWYQQALGLGLQFLLWYDEGEERNRGNFPPRFSGRQFPNYSSELNVNALELEDSALYLCASSLTTTAGFQQPQHFGDGTRLSIL.

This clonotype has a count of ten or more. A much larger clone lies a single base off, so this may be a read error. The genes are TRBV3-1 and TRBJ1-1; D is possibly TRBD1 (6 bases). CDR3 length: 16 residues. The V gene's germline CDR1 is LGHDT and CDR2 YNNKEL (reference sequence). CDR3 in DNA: TGTACCAGCAGCCAAGTCACAGGGCGGGGGAACACTGAAGCTTTCTTT. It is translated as CTSSQVTGRGNTEAFF.

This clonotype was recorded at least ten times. The CDR3 DNA is TGTGCCAGCGGCACAGCGGGACAGAGTACCGGGGAGCTGTTTTTT. Its translation is CASGTAGQSTGELFF. The J gene is TRBJ2-2, the V gene TRBV27; D is tentatively TRBD1 or TRBD2 (7 bases each). Germline CDR1 MNHEY, CDR2 SMNVEV (reference sequence). V lost 8 bases to trimming and J lost 5 bases, with 18 bases between them. The CDR3 extends over 15 amino acids.

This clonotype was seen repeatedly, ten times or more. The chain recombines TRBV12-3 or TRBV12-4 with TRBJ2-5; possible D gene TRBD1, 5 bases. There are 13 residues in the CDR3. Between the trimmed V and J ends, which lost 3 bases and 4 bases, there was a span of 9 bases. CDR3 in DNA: TGTGCCAGCAGTTTGACAGCCCCAGAGACCCAGTACTTC. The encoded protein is CASSLTAPETQYF.

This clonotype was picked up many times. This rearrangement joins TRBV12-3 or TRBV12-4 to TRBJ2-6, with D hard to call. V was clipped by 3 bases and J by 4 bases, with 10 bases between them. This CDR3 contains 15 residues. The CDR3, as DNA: TGTGCCAGCAGTTTCCGGAGTGGGGGGGCCAACGTCCTGACTTTC. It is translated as CASSFRSGGANVLTF.

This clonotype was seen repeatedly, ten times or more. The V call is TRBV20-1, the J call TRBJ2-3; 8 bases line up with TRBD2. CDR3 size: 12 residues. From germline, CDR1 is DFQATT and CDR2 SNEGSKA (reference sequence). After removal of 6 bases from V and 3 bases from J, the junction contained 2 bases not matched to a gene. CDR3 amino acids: CSARLATDTQYF. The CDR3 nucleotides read TGCAGTGCCAGACTAGCGACAGATACGCAGTATTTT.

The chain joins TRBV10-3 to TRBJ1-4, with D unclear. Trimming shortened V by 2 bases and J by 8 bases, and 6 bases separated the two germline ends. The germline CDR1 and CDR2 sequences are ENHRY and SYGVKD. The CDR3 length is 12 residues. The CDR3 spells CAISEAGEKLFF. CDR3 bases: TGTGCCATCAGTGAGGCAGGCGAAAAACTGTTTTTT.

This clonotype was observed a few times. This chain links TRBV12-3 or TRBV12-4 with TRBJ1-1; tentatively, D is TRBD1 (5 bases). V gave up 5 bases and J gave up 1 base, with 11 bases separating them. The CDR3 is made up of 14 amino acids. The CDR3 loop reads CASSRRQRNTEAFF. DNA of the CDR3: TGTGCCAGCAGTCGCCGACAGCGGAACACTGAAGCTTTCTTT.

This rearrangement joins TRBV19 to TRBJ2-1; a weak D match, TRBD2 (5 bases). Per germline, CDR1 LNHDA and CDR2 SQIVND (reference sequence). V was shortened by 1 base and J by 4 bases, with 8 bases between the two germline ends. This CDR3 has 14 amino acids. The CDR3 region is CASSIGTLYNEQFF. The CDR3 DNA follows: TGTGCCAGTAGTATAGGGACTCTTTACAATGAGCAGTTCTTC.